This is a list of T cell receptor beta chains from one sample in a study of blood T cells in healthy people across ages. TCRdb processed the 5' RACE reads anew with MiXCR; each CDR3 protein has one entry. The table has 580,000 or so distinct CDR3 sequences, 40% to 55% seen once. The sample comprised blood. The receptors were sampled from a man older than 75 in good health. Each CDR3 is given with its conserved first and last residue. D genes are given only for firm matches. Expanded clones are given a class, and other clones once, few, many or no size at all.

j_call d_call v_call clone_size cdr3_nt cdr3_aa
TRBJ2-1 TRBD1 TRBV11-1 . TGTGCCAGCAGCAAACCGGGACAGGGGGGCAATGAGCAGTTCTTC CASSKPGQGGNEQFF
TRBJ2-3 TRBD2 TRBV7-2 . TGTGCCAGCAGCTTAGGCGGACTAGCGGGTTCCACAGATACGCAGTATTTT CASSLGGLAGSTDTQYF
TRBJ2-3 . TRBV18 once TGTGCCAGCTCACCGCCCGGGAAGGCGGCAGATACGCAGTATTTT CASSPPGKAADTQYF
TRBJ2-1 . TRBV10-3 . TGTGCCATCAGTTCAGGGTTGTACAATGAGCAGTTCTTC CAISSGLYNEQFF
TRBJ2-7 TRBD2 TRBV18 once TGTGCCAGCTCACTTCGGGCGGGACTAGCGGGATCTTACGAGCAGTACTTC CASSLRAGLAGSYEQYF
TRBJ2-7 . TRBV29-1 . TGCAGTAGTTGCGAGCAGTACTTC CSSCEQYF
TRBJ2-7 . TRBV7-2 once TGTGCCAGCAGCCTTACTGTCGGTGACGAGCAGTACTTC CASSLTVGDEQYF
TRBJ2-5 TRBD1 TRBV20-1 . TGCAGTGCTGTGGAGGGACAGGGGCGGACCCAGTACTTC CSAVEGQGRTQYF
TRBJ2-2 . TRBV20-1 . TGCAGTGCTAGAGATGTCAGGGACACCGGGGAGCTGTTTTTT CSARDVRDTGELFF
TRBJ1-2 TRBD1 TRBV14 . TGTGCCAGCAGCCAAGTCACAGGGGGCGCGAGGGACTATGGCTACACCTTC CASSQVTGGARDYGYTF
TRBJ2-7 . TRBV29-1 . TGCAGCGTATACGTATCTACAAGCTACGAGCAGTACTTC CSVYVSTSYEQYF
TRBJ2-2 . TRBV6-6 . TGTGCCAGCAGCAAGGGACGGAAGAACACCGGGGAGCTGTTTTTT CASSKGRKNTGELFF
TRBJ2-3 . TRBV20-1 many TGCAGTGCTAGCCGCGACGGCGCTCCAGATACGCAGTATTTT CSASRDGAPDTQYF
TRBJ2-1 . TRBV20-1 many TGCAGTGCTAGCCTCCCTCTAGCCGGCTACAATGAGCAGTTCTTC CSASLPLAGYNEQFF
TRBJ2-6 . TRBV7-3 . TGTGCCAGCAGCATAACACTCTCTGGGGCCAACGTCCTGACTTTC CASSITLSGANVLTF
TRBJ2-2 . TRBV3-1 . TGTGCCAGCAGCCACCTTTTCGCAGGATTGAATACCGGGGAGCTGTTTTTT CASSHLFAGLNTGELFF
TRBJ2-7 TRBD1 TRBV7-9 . TGTGCCAGCAGTTCCACAGGGGCCGAGCAGTACTTC CASSSTGAEQYF
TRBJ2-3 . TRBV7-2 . TGTGCCAGCAGCTTTGGAGGGGGCCCAGATACGCAGTATTTT CASSFGGGPDTQYF
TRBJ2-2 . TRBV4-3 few TGCGCCAGCAGCCAAGAGTGGGGAAAGGATACCGGGGAGCTGTTTTTT CASSQEWGKDTGELFF
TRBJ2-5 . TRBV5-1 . TGCGCCAGCAGCTTGGGGACCCTAGAAGAGACCCAGTACTTC CASSLGTLEETQYF
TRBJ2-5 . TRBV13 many TGTGCCAGCAGCCCACAGGTGTTCCAAGAGACCCAGTACTTC CASSPQVFQETQYF
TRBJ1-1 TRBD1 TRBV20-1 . TGCAGTGCTGACAGGGGAACTGAAGCTTTCTTT CSADRGTEAFF
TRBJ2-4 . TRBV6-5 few TGTGCCAGCAGTCGAACGGAGGGCCAACTGTACTTC CASSRTEGQLYF
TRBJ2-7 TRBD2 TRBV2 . TGTGCCAGCTCCTCACCGGGACTAGCGGTCCAATACGAGCAGTACTTC CASSSPGLAVQYEQYF
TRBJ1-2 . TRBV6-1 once TGTGCCAGCAGTGAAATTGCAGGCCGAACCACCGGAGGCTACACCTTC CASSEIAGRTTGGYTF
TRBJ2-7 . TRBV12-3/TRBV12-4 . TGTGCCAGCACAACAGGGATCCACGAGCAGTACTTC CASTTGIHEQYF
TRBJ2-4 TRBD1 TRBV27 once TGTGCCAGCAGTTCACCGGACAGGGTGAGGGAGCAGTACTTC CASSSPDRVREQYF
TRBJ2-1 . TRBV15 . TGTGCCACCAGCAGAAAACCCCAGGGGACTAACAATAAGCAGTTCTTC CATSRKPQGTNNKQFF
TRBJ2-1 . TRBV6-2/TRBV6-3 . TGTGCCAGCAGTTCCTACAGGGTAAAGGCCTACAATGAGCAGTTCTTC CASSSYRVKAYNEQFF
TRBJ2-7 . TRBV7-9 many TGTGCCAGCAGCTTAGGCCCCGGGGGGCCCTACGAGCAGTACTTC CASSLGPGGPYEQYF
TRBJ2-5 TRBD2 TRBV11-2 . TGTGCCAGCAGCTTAGAGGGCGGGAGGGTTGAGACCCAGTACTTC CASSLEGGRVETQYF
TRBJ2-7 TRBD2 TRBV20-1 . TGCAGTGCTAGAGATGCCGCGGGAGGGCCTTACGAGCAGTACTTC CSARDAAGGPYEQYF
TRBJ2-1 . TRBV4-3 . TGCGCCAGCAGCCACGCTAGGGGACGCCCGAACACTGAGCAGTTCTTC CASSHARGRPNTEQFF
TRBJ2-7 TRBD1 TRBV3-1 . TGTGCCAGCAGCCAACGGACAGGGCGCTACGAGCAGTACTTC CASSQRTGRYEQYF
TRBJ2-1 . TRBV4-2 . TGTGCCAGCAGCCAAGGACGCGGGCCCTCCTACAATGAGCAGTTCTTC CASSQGRGPSYNEQFF
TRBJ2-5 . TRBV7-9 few TGTGCCAGCAGCTTAGCGATGGGTTCAGAGACCCAGTACTTC CASSLAMGSETQYF
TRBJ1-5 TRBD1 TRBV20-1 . TGCAGTGCGGGCAGGGGGCGAGGGCAGCCCCAGCATTTT CSAGRGRGQPQHF
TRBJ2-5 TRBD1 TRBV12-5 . TGTGCTAGTGGTTTTACGGGACAGAACGACCAAGAGACCCAGTACTTC CASGFTGQNDQETQYF
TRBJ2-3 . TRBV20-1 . TGCAGTGCCCCTGAATGGCAGGGACGAGGGGATACGCAGTATTTT CSAPEWQGRGDTQYF
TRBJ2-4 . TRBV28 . TGTGCCAGCAGTTTGCCGGGACACCGAGGATCGGAGCAGTACTTC CASSLPGHRGSEQYF
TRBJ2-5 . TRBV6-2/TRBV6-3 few TGTGCCAGCAGAACGGGGTCGGAGACCCAGTACTTC CASRTGSETQYF
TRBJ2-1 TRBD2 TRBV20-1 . TGCAGTGCTCCCCCTCTGCGGGGGGGATTCAATGAGCAGTTCTTC CSAPPLRGGFNEQFF
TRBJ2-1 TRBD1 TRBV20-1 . TGCAGTGCCCACGGAGTGGGGACAGGGACGACTCATGAGACCCAGTTCTTC CSAHGVGTGTTHETQFF
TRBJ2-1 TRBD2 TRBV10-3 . TGTGCCATCAGCCTAGCGGGGGGGCCGGACAATGAGCAGTTCTTC CAISLAGGPDNEQFF
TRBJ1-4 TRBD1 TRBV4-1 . TGCGCCAGCAGCCAAGTCGTTTGGCCAGGGGGAGAAGAAAAACTGTTTTTT CASSQVVWPGGEEKLFF